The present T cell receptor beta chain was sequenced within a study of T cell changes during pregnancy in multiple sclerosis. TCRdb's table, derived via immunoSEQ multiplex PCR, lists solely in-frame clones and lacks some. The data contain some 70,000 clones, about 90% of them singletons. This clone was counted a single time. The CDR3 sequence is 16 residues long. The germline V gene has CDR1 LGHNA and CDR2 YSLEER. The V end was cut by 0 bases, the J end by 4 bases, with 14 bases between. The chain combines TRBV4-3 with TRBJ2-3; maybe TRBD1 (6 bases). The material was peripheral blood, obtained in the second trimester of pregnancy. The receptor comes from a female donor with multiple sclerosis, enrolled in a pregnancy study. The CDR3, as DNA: TGCGCCAGCAGCCAAGAAGGCGGAAAGGGGGCAGATACGCAGTATTTT. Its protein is CASSQEGGKGADTQYF.